A single sample is the source of the 30 T cell receptor beta chains below, sequenced in a study of CD8 T cells in Susac syndrome. cDNA came from about 0.5 to 1 ug RNA primed by random hexamers. Each CDR3 protein is one row after TCRdb ran MiXCR on the immunoSEQ multiplex PCR reads. The sample records approximately 110,000 distinct CDR3 sequences, around 94% being singletons. The sequenced material came from CD4+ T cells from PBMCs. The receptors stem from a human donor in good health.

The genes are TRBV12-5 and TRBJ2-7; TRBD1 aligns across 7 bases. CDR1 LGHNT and CDR2 FRNRAP come from the germline V gene. The CDR3 covers 13 residues. Trimming took 1 base from V and 4 from J; bases not matched to a gene: 1. CDR3 nucleotides: TGTGCTAGTGGTTTGGCGACAGGGTACGAGCAGTACTTC. This translates into CASGLATGYEQYF.

This clonotype appeared once. V usage is TRBV2 and J usage is TRBJ1-2, with no clear D. V dropped 5 bases and J dropped 6 bases, with 16 bases sitting between them. Germline CDR1 is SNHLY and CDR2 is FYNNEI. CDR3 length equals 14 residues. CDR3 protein: CASSQSTGGDGYTF. CDR3 sequence (DNA): TGTGCCAGCAGTCAGTCGACGGGTGGGGATGGCTACACCTTC.

The gene calls are TRBV6-2 or TRBV6-3 and TRBJ1-1; D not certain. This CDR3 region has 13 residues. CDR1 is MNHEY, CDR2 SVGEGT, per germline. V gave up 4 bases and J gave up 7 bases, with 13 bases separating them. CDR3 amino acids: CASSLSSSSEAFF. The CDR3 DNA sequence: TGTGCCAGCAGTTTGTCTAGTAGTAGTGAAGCTTTCTTT.

This rearrangement joins TRBV11-2 to TRBJ1-5; possibly TRBD1 for D (5 bases). V lost 3 bases and J lost 3, with 15 bases in between. CDR1 SGHAT and CDR2 FQNNGV come from the germline V gene. CDR3 length equals 16 residues. The CDR3 sequence is CASSLGRGQINQPQHF. In nucleotides, the CDR3 is TGTGCCAGCAGCTTGGGGCGTGGCCAGATCAATCAGCCCCAGCATTTT.

The rearrangement joins TRBV5-6 to TRBJ1-5; a possible D gene is TRBD1 (5 bases). The germline V gene has CDR1 SGHDT and CDR2 YYEEEE. V was trimmed by 5 bases and J by 3 bases, leaving 12 bases between them. This CDR3 is built from 14 residues. The CDR3, as DNA: TGTGCCAGCAGTCGGGGGGACGTCAATCAGCCCCAGCATTTT. Its translation is CASSRGDVNQPQHF.

This clonotype came up once. The V gene is TRBV29-1, the J gene TRBJ2-1, with D tentatively TRBD2 (6 bases). Per germline, CDR1 SQVTM and CDR2 ANQGSEA. The CDR3 contains 16 residues. Trimming left V 1 base short and J 0 bases short, with 13 bases between. CDR3 in amino acids: CSVEATSPSSYNEQFF. DNA of the CDR3: TGCAGCGTTGAAGCAACTAGCCCGAGCTCCTACAATGAGCAGTTCTTC.

The chain couples TRBV10-3 to TRBJ2-7; D is possibly TRBD1 (7 bases). CDR1 and CDR2 (germline): ENHRY, SYGVKD. The length of the CDR3 is 13 residues. Trimming removed 6 bases at V and 5 bases at J, with 14 bases between. The CDR3, as DNA: TGTGCCATCAGGGAGGGACAGAGGAACGAGCAGTACTTC. Translated, it gives CAIREGQRNEQYF.

The chain links TRBV29-1 to TRBJ2-5, with D possibly matching TRBD1 (5 bases). CDR1 SQVTM and CDR2 ANQGSEA come from the germline V gene. This CDR3 has 12 residues. The V end lost 8 bases, the J end lost 2 bases, and 12 bases lay between the germline ends. The CDR3 sequence is CSFRQTQETQYF. In nucleotides, the CDR3 is TGCAGCTTTCGACAGACACAAGAGACCCAGTACTTC.

This chain uses TRBV20-1 with TRBJ1-1; D uncertain. V dropped 3 bases and J dropped 0 bases, with 11 bases sitting between them. Germline lookup yields CDR1 DFQATT and CDR2 SNEGSKA (reference sequence). The CDR3 is 14 residues long. The CDR3 region has the DNA TGCAGTGCTAGCGGCTTAGGGATGAACACTGAAGCTTTCTTT. Amino acids: CSASGLGMNTEAFF.

This chain links TRBV6-4 with TRBJ1-5, with D tentatively TRBD1 (6 bases). This CDR3 has 15 amino acids. CDR1 and CDR2 from the germline V gene are MRHNA and SNTAGT. V was pared by 4 bases and J by 7 bases, with 17 bases between. The CDR3 protein is CASSAAAGEEQPQHF. The DNA of the CDR3 is TGTGCCAGCAGTGCCGCAGCAGGGGAGGAACAGCCCCAGCATTTT.

The J gene is TRBJ1-2, the V gene TRBV10-3, with a possible D match to TRBD1 (6 bases). The CDR3 consists of 14 residues. In germline, CDR1 is ENHRY, CDR2 SYGVKD. Trimming took off 2 bases at V and 8 bases at J, with 15 bases between the two ends. This CDR3 is CAISEVQGVSGYTF. Written as DNA, the CDR3 is TGTGCCATCAGTGAGGTACAGGGTGTTAGCGGCTACACCTTC.

The DNA for the CDR3 is TGTGCCAGCAGCCAAGTTTCAGGTATCTACTTCTTC. As protein: CASSQVSGIYFF. The rearrangement joins TRBV4-2 to TRBJ2-1, with D uncertain. Trimming took off 1 base at V and 16 bases at J, with 14 bases between the two ends. CDR1 and CDR2 from the germline V gene are LGHNA and YNFKEQ. The CDR3 has 12 residues.

The genes are TRBV12-3 or TRBV12-4 and TRBJ1-5; 9 nucleotides align to TRBD1. The V and J ends lost 5 bases and 7 bases, in that order; junction bases with no gene match: 9. This CDR3 is 15 amino acids long. This CDR3 reads CASSRTGGAGQPQHF. CDR3 coding DNA: TGTGCCAGCAGTCGTACAGGGGGCGCGGGACAGCCCCAGCATTTT.

The chain employs TRBV7-6 and TRBJ2-3; 7 bases are a match to TRBD1. V lost 3 bases, J lost 8 bases, and 17 bases stayed unmatched. Germline loops: CDR1 SGHVS, CDR2 FNYEAQ. The CDR3 runs to 17 residues. The CDR3 nucleotides are TGTGCCAGCAGCTTGCCACCCACAGGGGACGCACGTGGTACGCAGTATTTT. Translating it yields CASSLPPTGDARGTQYF.

The chain uses TRBV15 and TRBJ2-5; 7 nucleotides align to TRBD1. Germline CDR1 LNHNV, CDR2 YYDKDF (reference sequence). This CDR3 is 15 amino acids long. J gave up 4 bases and V 2 bases, and 7 bases lay outside the gene matches. The CDR3 protein is CATSRLRTGTETQYF. The CDR3 bases are TGTGCCACCAGCAGACTAAGGACAGGCACAGAGACCCAGTACTTC.

CDR3 region: CASGDDPVQETQYF. CDR3 nucleotide sequence: TGTGCCAGTGGGGACGACCCGGTCCAAGAGACCCAGTACTTC. The rearrangement joins TRBV12-3 or TRBV12-4 to TRBJ2-5, with D perhaps TRBD1 or TRBD2 (5 bases each). The CDR3 sequence is 14 residues long. Trimming cost V 9 bases and J 1 base, with 15 bases left between them.

This chain connects TRBV18 to TRBJ2-3, with D perhaps TRBD2 (6 bases). Germline V CDR1 and CDR2: KGHSH, LQKENI. CDR3 length equals 17 residues. The V end lost 4 bases, the J end lost 2 bases, and 19 bases lay between the germline ends. The CDR3, as DNA: TGTGCCAGCTCACGGGCCCTTCTCGGGAGAGACACAGATACGCAGTATTTT. It specifies CASSRALLGRDTDTQYF. Using reference TRBV18 and TRBJ2-3 for the parts outside the CDR3, the full variable domain is NAGVMQNPRHLVRRRGQEARLRCSPMKGHSHVYWYRQLPEEGLKFMVYLQKENIIDESGMPKERFSAEFPKEGPSILRIQQVVRGDSAAYFCASSRALLGRDTDTQYFGPGTRLTVL.

Written as DNA, the CDR3 is TGTGCCAGCAGCTTGCGGGCGGGAGGGACAGATACGCAGTATTTT. Translated, it gives CASSLRAGGTDTQYF. The rearrangement links TRBV5-6 to TRBJ2-3; TRBD2 matches at 9 bases. CDR3 length: 15 residues. Per the germline V gene, CDR1 is SGHDT and CDR2 is YYEEEE. The V segment lost 1 base and the J segment 3 bases; nucleotides outside the gene matches: 3.

The genes are TRBV20-1 and TRBJ1-5; D is undetermined. Germline V gene lookup returns CDR1 DFQATT and CDR2 SNEGSKA (reference sequence). The CDR3 length is 14 residues. V was pared by 0 bases and J by 2 bases, with 8 bases between. The DNA for the CDR3 is TGCAGTGCTAGAGAGAGGCAGGGCAATCAGCCCCAGCATTTT. Protein product: CSARERQGNQPQHF.

The V gene is TRBV29-1, the J gene TRBJ1-4; TRBD1 might be the D (5 bases). Germline CDR1 SQVTM, CDR2 ANQGSEA. V lost 4 bases and J 5 bases, leaving 11 bases between the germline ends. The CDR3 is made up of 13 amino acids. This chain's CDR3 is CSVATNRNEKLFF. CDR3 in DNA: TGCAGCGTTGCAACTAACAGGAATGAAAAACTGTTTTTT. Complete variable domain (other parts from reference TRBV29-1 and TRBJ1-4): SAVISQKPSRDICQRGTSLTIQCQVDSQVTMMFWYRQQPGQSLTLIATANQGSEATYESGFVIDKFPISRPNLTFSTLTVSNMSPEDSSIYLCSVATNRNEKLFFGSGTQLSVL.

This chain joins TRBV29-1 and TRBJ2-1; 7 bases map to TRBD2. This CDR3 region has 14 residues. Germline V gene lookup returns CDR1 SQVTM and CDR2 ANQGSEA. Trimming at V came to 5 bases and at J to 0 bases, leaving 4 bases not matched to a gene. CDR3 residues: CSVTRESSYNEQFF. CDR3 sequence (DNA): TGCAGCGTTACGCGGGAGAGCTCCTACAATGAGCAGTTCTTC.

V and J are TRBV29-1 and TRBJ1-4; a possible D gene is TRBD1 (6 bases). V shed 6 bases and J shed 3 bases, with 14 bases lying between them. Germline CDR1 and CDR2: SQVTM and ANQGSEA. The CDR3 is 14 residues long. The CDR3 DNA reads TGCAGCGTACGGGGGCCGGGGGCTAATGAAAAACTGTTTTTT. As protein: CSVRGPGANEKLFF.

This clonotype was seen only once. The chain joins TRBV10-3 to TRBJ2-3; D possibly corresponds to TRBD1 (6 bases). Trimming took 3 bases from V and 6 from J, leaving 16 bases between them. Germline V CDR1 and CDR2: ENHRY, SYGVKD. The CDR3 sequence is 15 residues long. The CDR3 DNA reads TGTGCCATCAGTGACCGCGTGGCCACAGGGGATACGCAGTATTTT. Its protein is CAISDRVATGDTQYF.

V and J are TRBV5-6 and TRBJ2-7; TRBD1 aligns across 8 bases. Germline trimming cut 8 bases from V and 5 bases from J; bases unmatched to any gene: 12. Germline CDR1 and CDR2: SGHDT and YYEEEE. The CDR3 length is 14 residues. The CDR3 DNA reads TGTGCCAGAGCTTGGGTGGGACAGGTCCACGAGCAGTACTTC. Its translation: CARAWVGQVHEQYF. Full variable domain (rest looked up from reference TRBV5-6 and TRBJ2-7): DAGVTQSPTHLIKTRGQQVTLRCSPKSGHDTVSWYQQALGQGPQFIFQYYEEEERQRGNFPDRFSGHQFPNYSSELNVNALLLGDSALYLCARAWVGQVHEQYFGPGTRLTVT.

The chain carries TRBV19 and TRBJ1-1; D is undetermined. The germline V gene encodes CDR1 LNHDA and CDR2 SQIVND (reference sequence). V lost 3 bases and J lost 1, with 6 bases in between. This CDR3 has 13 amino acids. CDR3 DNA sequence: TGTGCCAGTAGTATTGGGCAGAACACTGAAGCTTTCTTT. It yields the protein CASSIGQNTEAFF.

The V gene is TRBV28, the J gene TRBJ2-4; possibly TRBD1 for D (5 bases). Per the germline V gene, CDR1 is MDHEN and CDR2 is SYDVKM. V was trimmed by 2 bases and J by 7 bases, leaving 6 bases between them. The CDR3 runs to 12 residues. The DNA for the CDR3 is TGTGCCAGCAGTTTAGCAGGGAACATTCAGTACTTC. Amino acids: CASSLAGNIQYF.

The chain is built from TRBV3-1 and TRBJ2-7, with D maybe TRBD1 (6 bases). The V end lost 1 base, the J end lost 2 bases, and 9 bases lay between the germline ends. Germline CDR1 reads LGHDT; CDR2 reads YNNKEL (reference sequence). This CDR3 has 14 residues. DNA for the CDR3: TGTGCCAGCAGCCAAGTACAGGGCCCCTACGAGCAGTACTTC. It specifies CASSQVQGPYEQYF.

V is TRBV7-9 and J is TRBJ2-5; 8 positions match TRBD1. Germline lookup yields CDR1 SEHNR and CDR2 FQNEAQ (reference sequence). The CDR3 contains 13 residues. V trimming: 5 bases; J trimming: 4 bases; junction bases outside the gene matches: 3. CDR3 residues: CASSTQGGETQYF. In DNA form, the CDR3 reads TGTGCCAGCAGCACACAGGGGGGAGAGACCCAGTACTTC.

The rearrangement joins TRBV5-1 to TRBJ2-5; 12 bases agree with TRBD2. This CDR3 spans 17 amino acids. Germline assignment: CDR1 SGHRS and CDR2 YFSETQ. V was pared by 0 bases and J by 5 bases, with 8 bases of the junction left unmatched. DNA of the CDR3: TGCGCCAGCAGCTTGGAGGCTAGCGGGAGGGCCGGGGAGACCCAGTACTTC. Translation gives CASSLEASGRAGETQYF.

The V call is TRBV6-5, the J call TRBJ2-7; TRBD2 matches at 13 bases. CDR3 length: 15 residues. The V gene's germline CDR1 is MNHEY and CDR2 SVGAGI. After removal of 5 bases from V and 6 bases from J, the junction contained 7 bases not matched to a gene. This CDR3 is CASSPPGTSGIEQYF. The CDR3 DNA reads TGTGCCAGCAGTCCCCCCGGGACTAGCGGGATCGAGCAGTACTTC.